The 4 T cell receptor beta chains below were found in one sample sequenced in a study of CD8 T cells in ankylosing spondylitis. Study findings and constraints: Eight highly homologous variants made up a TCR beta motif, and this motif appeared characteristic of ankylosing spondylitis blood.

In TCRdb, the 5' RACE reads were re-called with MiXCR into one record per CDR3 protein. The sample lists about 450,000 distinct CDR3 sequences; 26% were seen once. For these receptors, no antigen is known. The sequenced sample consisted of blood, either unsorted or a sorted T cell fraction (not recorded which). These receptors were obtained from a male donor with ankylosing spondylitis.

This clonotype was seen more than once but under ten times. This CDR3 is missing its conserved last phenylalanine or tryptophan, likely due to a read error. Because the CDR3's place on the DNA is in doubt, the DNA is left out and the CDR3 is given as listed by TCRdb. CDR3: CASSQPLAGE. The chain combines TRBV4-1 with TRBJ2-3; the table's D call, TRBD2, was not checked against the DNA. The germline CDR1 and CDR2 sequences are MGHRA and YSYEKL. The CDR3 is 10 residues long, ends included.

The chain uses TRBV12-3 or TRBV12-4 and TRBJ1-6; 9 positions match TRBD1. The CDR3 is 14 amino acids. Trimming removed 5 bases from V and 10 bases from J; junction bases left unmatched: 6. Written as DNA, the CDR3 is TGTGCCAGCAGTCCGGGACAGGGTCACTCACCCCTCCACTTT. Encoded protein: CASSPGQGHSPLHF.

The chain is built from TRBV20-1 and TRBJ2-5, with 14 bases matching TRBD2. The germline CDR1 and CDR2 sequences are DFQATT and SNEGSKA (reference sequence). This CDR3 has 15 residues. The trim removed 6 bases at V and 3 bases at J, leaving 6 bases unmatched. In nucleotides, the CDR3 is TGCAGTGCCCCGGGACTAGCGGGAGTTAAAGAGACCCAGTACTTC. It translates to CSAPGLAGVKETQYF.

The chain carries TRBV5-1 and TRBJ1-2; 7 bases agree with TRBD1. This CDR3 is 12 amino acids long. The J segment lost 6 bases and the V segment lost 4 bases, leaving 3 bases of the junction unmatched. The germline V gene has CDR1 SGHRS and CDR2 YFSETQ. The CDR3 loop is CASSLQGNGYTF. The CDR3 bases are TGCGCCAGCAGCCTACAGGGGAATGGCTACACCTTC.